This TCR beta chain was obtained from a study of a mutant IDH1 vaccine in newly diagnosed glioma. On the study more broadly: The study started vaccination 4-6 weeks after radiotherapy alone, or with temozolomide cycles. Males made up approximately 60% and females about 38% of treated patients, whose mean age was about 41 years.

The table lists this clone with a count of one. Its target is unknown. Broader study findings: Any relationship between pseudoprogression and changes in top peripheral T cell clonotypes seemed absent.

Clones were read by immunoSEQ multiplex PCR, and TCRdb kept only the in-frame ones, dropping some. The sample contains about 58,000 clones, about four fifths of which appear only once. Germline V gives CDR1 SGHRS, CDR2 YFSETQ. The germline V and J ends were trimmed by 2 bases and 2 bases, with 10 bases remaining between them. The CDR3 contains 14 residues. Described time point: week 35, safety follow-up. In the vaccine, a single dose held 300 ug of the mutant IDH1 20-mer peptide, along with topical imiquimod. New WHO grade 3 or 4 IDH1-mutant, ATRX-lost astrocytomas were present in all donors. The sequence came from a man in his forties with glioma. The specimen was PBMCs, collected from a glioma patient whose treatment included an IDH1 peptide vaccine. The V gene is TRBV5-1, the J gene TRBJ2-5; D possibly uses TRBD1 or TRBD2 (5 bases each). CDR3 DNA sequence: TGCGCCAGCAGCTTTTGGGGGAGTCAAGAGACCCAGTACTTC. Amino acids: CASSFWGSQETQYF. The full variable domain, its missing parts supplied by reference TRBV5-1 and TRBJ2-5, is KAGVTQTPRYLIKTRGQQVTLSCSPISGHRSVSWYQQTPGQGLQFLFEYFSETQRNKGNFPGRFSGRQFSNSRSEMNVSTLELGDSALYLCASSFWGSQETQYFGPGTRLLVL.